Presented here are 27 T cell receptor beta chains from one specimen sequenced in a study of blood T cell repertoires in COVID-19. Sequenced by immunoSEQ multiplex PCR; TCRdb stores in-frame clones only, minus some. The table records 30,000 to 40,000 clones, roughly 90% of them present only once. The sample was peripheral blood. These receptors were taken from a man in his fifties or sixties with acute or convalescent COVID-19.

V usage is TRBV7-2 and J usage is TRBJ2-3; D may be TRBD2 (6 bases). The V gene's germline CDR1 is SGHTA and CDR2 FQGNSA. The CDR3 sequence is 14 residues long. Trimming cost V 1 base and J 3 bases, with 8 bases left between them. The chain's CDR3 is CASSLVTSTDTQYF. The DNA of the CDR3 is TGTGCCAGCAGCTTAGTGACTAGTACAGATACGCAGTATTTT.

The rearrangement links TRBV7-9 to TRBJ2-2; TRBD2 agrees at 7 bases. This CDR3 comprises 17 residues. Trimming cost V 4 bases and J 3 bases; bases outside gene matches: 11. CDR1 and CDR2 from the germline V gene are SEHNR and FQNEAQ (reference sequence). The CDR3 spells CASSSDMAGADTGELFF. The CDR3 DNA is TGTGCCAGCAGCTCTGATATGGCGGGAGCTGACACCGGGGAGCTGTTTTTT.

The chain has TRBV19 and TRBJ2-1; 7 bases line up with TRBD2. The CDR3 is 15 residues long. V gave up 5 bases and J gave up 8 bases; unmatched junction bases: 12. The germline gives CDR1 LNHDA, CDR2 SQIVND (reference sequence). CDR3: CASSVGQRESDEQFF. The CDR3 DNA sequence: TGTGCCAGTAGTGTAGGCCAGCGGGAAAGCGATGAGCAGTTCTTC.

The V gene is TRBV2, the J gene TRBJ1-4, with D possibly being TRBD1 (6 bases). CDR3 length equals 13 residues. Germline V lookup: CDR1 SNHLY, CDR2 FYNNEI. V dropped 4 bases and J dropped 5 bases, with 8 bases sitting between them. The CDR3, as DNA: TGTGCCAGCAGTGGTAGGGGGAATGAAAAACTGTTTTTT. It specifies CASSGRGNEKLFF.

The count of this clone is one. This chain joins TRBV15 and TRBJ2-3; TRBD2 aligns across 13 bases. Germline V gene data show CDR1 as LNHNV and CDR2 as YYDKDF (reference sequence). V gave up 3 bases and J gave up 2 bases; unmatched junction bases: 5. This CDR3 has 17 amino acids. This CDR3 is CATSSPGTSGITDTQYF. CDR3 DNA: TGTGCCACCAGCAGTCCCGGGACTAGCGGGATCACAGATACGCAGTATTTT.

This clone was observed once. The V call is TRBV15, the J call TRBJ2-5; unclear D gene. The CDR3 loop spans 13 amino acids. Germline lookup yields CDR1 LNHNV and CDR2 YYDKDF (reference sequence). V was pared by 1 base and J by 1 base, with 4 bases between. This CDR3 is CATSRGAQETQYF. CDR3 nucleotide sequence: TGTGCCACCAGCAGAGGGGCCCAAGAGACCCAGTACTTC. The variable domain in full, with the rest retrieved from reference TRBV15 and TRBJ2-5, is DAMVIQNPRYQVTQFGKPVTLSCSQTLNHNVMYWYQQKSSQAPKLLFHYYDKDFNNEADTPDNFQSRRPNTSFCFLDIRSPGLGDTAMYLCATSRGAQETQYFGPGTRLLVL.

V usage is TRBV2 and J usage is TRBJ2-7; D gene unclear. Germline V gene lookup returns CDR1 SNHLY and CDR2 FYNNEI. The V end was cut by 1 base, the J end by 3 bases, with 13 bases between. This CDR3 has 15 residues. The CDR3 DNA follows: TGTGCCAGCAGTGAAGGGGCCGTTTCCGTCTACGAGCAGTACTTC. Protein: CASSEGAVSVYEQYF.

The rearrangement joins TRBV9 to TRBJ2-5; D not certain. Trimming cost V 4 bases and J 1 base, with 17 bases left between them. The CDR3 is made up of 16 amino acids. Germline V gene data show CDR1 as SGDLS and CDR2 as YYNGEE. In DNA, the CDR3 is TGTGCCAGCAGCTCGCGCCTCGGTTGGAGCCAAGAGACCCAGTACTTC. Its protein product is CASSSRLGWSQETQYF.

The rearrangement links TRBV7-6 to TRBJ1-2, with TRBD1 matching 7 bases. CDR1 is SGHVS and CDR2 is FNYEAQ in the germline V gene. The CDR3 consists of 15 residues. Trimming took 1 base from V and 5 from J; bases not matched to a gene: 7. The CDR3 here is CASSLGVGTVYGYTF. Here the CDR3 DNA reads TGTGCCAGCAGCTTAGGAGTGGGGACAGTATATGGCTACACCTTC.

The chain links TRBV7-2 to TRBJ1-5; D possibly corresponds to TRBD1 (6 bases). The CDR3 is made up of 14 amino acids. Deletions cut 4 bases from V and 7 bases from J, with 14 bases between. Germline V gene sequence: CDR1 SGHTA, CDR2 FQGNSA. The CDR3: CASSYGGARQPQHF. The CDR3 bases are TGTGCCAGCAGCTACGGGGGGGCACGGCAGCCCCAGCATTTT.

This CDR3 reads CASSLDTNYGYTF. CDR3 in DNA: TGTGCCAGCAGCCTGGACACTAACTATGGCTACACCTTC. J is TRBJ1-2 and V is TRBV7-9, with D perhaps matching TRBD1 (5 bases). Germline loops: CDR1 SEHNR, CDR2 FQNEAQ (reference sequence). Between the trimmed V and J ends, which lost 5 bases and 0 bases, there was a span of 7 bases. The CDR3 is 13 residues long.

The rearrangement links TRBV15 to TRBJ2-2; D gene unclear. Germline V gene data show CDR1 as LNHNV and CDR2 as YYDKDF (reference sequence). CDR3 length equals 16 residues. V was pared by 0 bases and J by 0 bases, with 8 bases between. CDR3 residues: CATSRETPSNTGELFF. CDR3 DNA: TGTGCCACCAGCAGAGAAACACCTTCGAACACCGGGGAGCTGTTTTTT.

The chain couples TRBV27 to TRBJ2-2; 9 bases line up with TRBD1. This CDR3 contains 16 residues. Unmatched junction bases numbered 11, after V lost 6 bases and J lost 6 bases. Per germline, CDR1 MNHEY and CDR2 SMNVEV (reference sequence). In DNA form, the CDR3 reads TGTGCCAGCAGATGGGGACCGGGACAGGGTCCCGGGGAGCTGTTTTTT. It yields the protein CASRWGPGQGPGELFF.

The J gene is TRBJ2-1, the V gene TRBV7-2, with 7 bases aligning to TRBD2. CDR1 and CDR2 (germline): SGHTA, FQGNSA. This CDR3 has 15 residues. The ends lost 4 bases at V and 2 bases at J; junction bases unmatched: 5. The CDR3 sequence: CASSSKRGAYNEQFF. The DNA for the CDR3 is TGTGCCAGCAGCTCCAAGCGGGGAGCCTACAATGAGCAGTTCTTC.

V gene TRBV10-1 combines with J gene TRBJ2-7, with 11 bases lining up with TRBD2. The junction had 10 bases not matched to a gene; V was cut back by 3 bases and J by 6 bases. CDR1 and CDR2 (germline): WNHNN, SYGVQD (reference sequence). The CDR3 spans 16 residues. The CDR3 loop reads CASSDPSLAGDSEQYF. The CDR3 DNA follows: TGCGCCAGCAGTGACCCCTCACTAGCGGGAGATTCCGAGCAGTACTTC.

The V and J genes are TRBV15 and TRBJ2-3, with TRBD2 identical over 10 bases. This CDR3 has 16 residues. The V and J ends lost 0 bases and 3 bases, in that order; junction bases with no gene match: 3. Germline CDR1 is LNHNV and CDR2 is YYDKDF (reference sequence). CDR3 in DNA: TGTGCCACCAGCAGAGATCTAGCGGGAGATACAGATACGCAGTATTTT. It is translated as CATSRDLAGDTDTQYF. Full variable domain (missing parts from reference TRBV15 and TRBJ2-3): DAMVIQNPRYQVTQFGKPVTLSCSQTLNHNVMYWYQQKSSQAPKLLFHYYDKDFNNEADTPDNFQSRRPNTSFCFLDIRSPGLGDTAMYLCATSRDLAGDTDTQYFGPGTRLTVL.

The CDR3: CASSERRRNQPQHF. The CDR3 coding sequence is TGTGCCAGCAGTGAACGCAGGAGGAATCAGCCCCAGCATTTT. V gene TRBV2 combines with J gene TRBJ1-5; D unresolved. Trimming shortened V by 2 bases and J by 4 bases, and 9 bases separated the two germline ends. Germline V gene lookup returns CDR1 SNHLY and CDR2 FYNNEI. CDR3 length: 14 residues. Complete variable domain (other parts from reference TRBV2 and TRBJ1-5): EPEVTQTPSHQVTQMGQEVILRCVPISNHLYFYWYRQILGQKVEFLVSFYNNEISEKSEIFDDQFSVERPDGSNFTLKIRSTKLEDSAMYFCASSERRRNQPQHFGDGTRLSIL.

The CDR3 DNA sequence: TGTGCCAGCTTCCCTACAGCGGGAGGTATGTCCTACGAGCAGTACGTC. Translating it yields CASFPTAGGMSYEQYV. The chain carries TRBV6-6 and TRBJ2-7; 9 bases map to TRBD2. Germline assignment: CDR1 MNHNY and CDR2 SVGAGI (reference sequence). This CDR3 spans 16 amino acids. V shed 8 bases, J shed 1 base, and the junction held 12 bases outside the gene matches.

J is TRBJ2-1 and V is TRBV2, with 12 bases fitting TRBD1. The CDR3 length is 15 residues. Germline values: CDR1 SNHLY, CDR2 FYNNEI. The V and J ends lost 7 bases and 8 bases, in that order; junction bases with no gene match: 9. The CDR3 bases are TGTGCCAGCATGGGGGGGACAGGGGGCGTCGATGAGCAGTTCTTC. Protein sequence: CASMGGTGGVDEQFF.

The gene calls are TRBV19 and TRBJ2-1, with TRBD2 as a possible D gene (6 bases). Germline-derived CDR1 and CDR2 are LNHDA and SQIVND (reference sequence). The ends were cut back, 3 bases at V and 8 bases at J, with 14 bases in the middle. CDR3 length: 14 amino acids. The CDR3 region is CASSMGSGEDEQFF. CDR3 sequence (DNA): TGTGCCAGTAGTATGGGGTCGGGAGAAGATGAGCAGTTCTTC. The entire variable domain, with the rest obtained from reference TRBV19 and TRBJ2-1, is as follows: DGGITQSPKYLFRKEGQNVTLSCEQNLNHDAMYWYRQDPGQGLRLIYYSQIVNDFQKGDIAEGYSVSREKKESFPLTVTSAQKNPTAFYLCASSMGSGEDEQFFGPGTRLTVL.

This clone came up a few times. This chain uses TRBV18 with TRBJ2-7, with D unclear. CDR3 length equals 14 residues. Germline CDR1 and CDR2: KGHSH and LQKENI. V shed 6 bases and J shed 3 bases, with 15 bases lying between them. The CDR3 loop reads CASSPSTSRYEQYF. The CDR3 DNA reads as TGTGCCAGCTCCCCATCGACTTCCCGCTACGAGCAGTACTTC.

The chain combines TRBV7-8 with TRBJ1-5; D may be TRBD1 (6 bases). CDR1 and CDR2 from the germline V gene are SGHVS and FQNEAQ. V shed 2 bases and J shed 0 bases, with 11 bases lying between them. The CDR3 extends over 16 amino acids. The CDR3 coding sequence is TGTGCCAGCAGCTTATCCCGGACAGTTAGCAATCAGCCCCAGCATTTT. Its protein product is CASSLSRTVSNQPQHF.

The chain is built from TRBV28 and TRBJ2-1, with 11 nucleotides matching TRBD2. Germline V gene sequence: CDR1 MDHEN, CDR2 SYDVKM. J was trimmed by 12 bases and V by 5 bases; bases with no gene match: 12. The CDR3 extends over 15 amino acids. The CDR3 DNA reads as TGTGCCAGCAGTCTCGAGACTAGCGGGGTTTTAGGGCAGTTCTTC. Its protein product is CASSLETSGVLGQFF.

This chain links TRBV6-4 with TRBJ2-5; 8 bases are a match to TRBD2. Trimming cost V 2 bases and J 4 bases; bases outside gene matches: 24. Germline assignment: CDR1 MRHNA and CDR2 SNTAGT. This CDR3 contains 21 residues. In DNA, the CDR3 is TGTGCCAGCAGTGACCCAAGGGAGGAGGGATCGGGAGGGCCTGCCGGAGAGACCCAGTACTTC. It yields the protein CASSDPREEGSGGPAGETQYF.

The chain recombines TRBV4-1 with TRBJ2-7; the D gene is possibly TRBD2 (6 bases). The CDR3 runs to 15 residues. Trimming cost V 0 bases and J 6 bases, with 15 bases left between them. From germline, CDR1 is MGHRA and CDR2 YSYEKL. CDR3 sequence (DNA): TGCGCCAGCAGCCAAGATCCGGCGGGACGAGGCGAGCAGTACTTC. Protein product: CASSQDPAGRGEQYF.

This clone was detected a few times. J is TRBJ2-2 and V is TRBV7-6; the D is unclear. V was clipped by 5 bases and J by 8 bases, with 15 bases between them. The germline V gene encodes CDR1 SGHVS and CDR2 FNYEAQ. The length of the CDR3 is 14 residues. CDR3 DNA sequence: TGTGCCAGCAGCCCTAGACTCGACTCGGGGGAGCTGTTTTTT. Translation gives CASSPRLDSGELFF.

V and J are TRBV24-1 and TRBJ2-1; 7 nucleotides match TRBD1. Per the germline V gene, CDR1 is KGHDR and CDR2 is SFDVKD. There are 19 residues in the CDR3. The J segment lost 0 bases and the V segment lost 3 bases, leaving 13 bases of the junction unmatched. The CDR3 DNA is TGTGCCACCAGTGATGTCGGGACAGCCCAACGGAGCTCCTACAATGAGCAGTTCTTC. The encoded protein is CATSDVGTAQRSSYNEQFF.